These 16 T cell receptor beta chains were sequenced from one sample in a study of T and B cells in COVID-19 patients. TRB was amplified from approximately 250-480 ng of blood genomic DNA. BIOMED2 TRB-A/B primer pools were used in multiplex TRB PCR. TCRdb passed the multiplex PCR reads through MiXCR, listing each CDR3 protein once. This sample yields about 21,000 distinct CDR3 sequences, of which 30% to 35% are seen a single time; about 2.2% belongs to the top ten. The sample taken for sequencing was blood. Every receptor here comes from a human donor who had recovered from COVID-19.

This clonotype is classed as medium-sized. This chain links TRBV29-1 with TRBJ2-7, with TRBD1 as a possible D gene (6 bases). Trimming took 6 bases from V and 3 from J, leaving 12 bases between them. Per germline, CDR1 SQVTM and CDR2 ANQGSEA. This CDR3 has 12 residues. CDR3: CSVPGQRYEQYF. The CDR3 DNA sequence: TGCAGCGTCCCCGGACAGCGCTACGAGCAGTACTTC.

V is TRBV6-1 and J is TRBJ2-1; 12 bases are shared with TRBD2. V lost 2 bases, J lost 6 bases, and 8 bases stayed unmatched. The CDR3 has 17 amino acids. Germline V gene data show CDR1 as MNHNS and CDR2 as SASEGT. The CDR3 sequence: CASSETASGGVPNEQFF. The CDR3 nucleotides read TGTGCCAGCAGTGAAACGGCTAGCGGGGGGGTTCCCAATGAGCAGTTCTTC.

This chain uses TRBV2 with TRBJ1-2, with D unclear. The CDR3 extends over 12 amino acids. Trimming shortened V by 7 bases and J by 4 bases, and 10 bases separated the two germline ends. CDR1 is SNHLY, CDR2 FYNNEI, per germline. CDR3 protein: CASNPNSYGYTF. The CDR3 DNA reads TGTGCCAGCAATCCCAACAGCTATGGCTACACCTTC. The whole variable domain, filled in from reference TRBV2 and TRBJ1-2, reads EPEVTQTPSHQVTQMGQEVILRCVPISNHLYFYWYRQILGQKVEFLVSFYNNEISEKSEIFDDQFSVERPDGSNFTLKIRSTKLEDSAMYFCASNPNSYGYTFGSGTRLTVV.

Points on this clonotype: This clone may be a read error of a much larger clone one base away. This chain connects TRBV27 to TRBJ2-7; possibly TRBD1 or TRBD2 for D (6 bases each). Germline CDR1 is MNHEY and CDR2 is SMNVEV (reference sequence). The CDR3 length is 15 residues. V was pared by 1 base and J by 3 bases, with 13 bases between. This CDR3 is CASSLWRGELYEQYF. DNA for the CDR3: TGTGCCAGCAGTTTATGGAGGGGGGAACTCTACGAGCAGTACTTC.

The rearrangement uses TRBV6-1 and TRBJ2-3; D not resolved. The CDR3 runs 12 residues. Germline V gene sequence: CDR1 MNHNS, CDR2 SASEGT. V was cut by 8 bases and J by 6 bases, with 12 bases left in between. The CDR3 sequence is CASRGPWDTQYF. For the CDR3, the DNA is TGTGCCAGCCGCGGACCCTGGGATACGCAGTATTTT.

The V and J genes are TRBV19 and TRBJ2-1; 13 bases align to TRBD2. This CDR3 spans 19 amino acids. Germline CDR1 and CDR2: LNHDA and SQIVND (reference sequence). With 6 bases clipped from V and 0 bases from J, the junction kept 11 bases outside the gene matches. Written as DNA, the CDR3 is TGTGCCAGTAGCATCACTAGCGGGGGGGCTGGGGGCTCCTACAATGAGCAGTTCTTC. Its translation: CASSITSGGAGGSYNEQFF.

This chain uses TRBV6-5 with TRBJ1-2, with D possibly being TRBD1 (5 bases). V gave up 5 bases and J gave up 8 bases, with 18 bases separating them. The CDR3 loop spans 14 amino acids. Per germline, CDR1 MNHEY and CDR2 SVGAGI. The CDR3 bases are TGTGCCAGCAGTGACCATGGGGCTTTGGGGGGCTACACCTTC. Translating gives CASSDHGALGGYTF.

The rearrangement links TRBV30 to TRBJ1-6; D uncertain. The length of the CDR3 is 16 residues. Per the germline V gene, CDR1 is GTSNPN and CDR2 is SVGIG (reference sequence). V was clipped by 0 bases and J by 7 bases, with 16 bases between them. The DNA for the CDR3 is TGTGCCTGGAGTGTACGACCCGGGGAGGGCAATTCACCCCTCCACTTT. Translating gives CAWSVRPGEGNSPLHF. Full variable domain (missing parts from reference TRBV30 and TRBJ1-6): SQTIHQWPATLVQPVGSPLSLECTVEGTSNPNLYWYRQAAGRGLQLLFYSVGIGQISSEVPQNLSASRPQDRQFILSSKKLLLSDSGFYLCAWSVRPGEGNSPLHFGNGTRLTVT.

This clonotype has a handful of counts. V is TRBV7-9 and J is TRBJ1-2; a possible D gene is TRBD1 (5 bases). Germline V gives CDR1 SEHNR, CDR2 FQNEAQ (reference sequence). This CDR3 region has 15 residues. The V end lost 1 base, the J end lost 3 bases, and 12 bases lay between the germline ends. DNA of the CDR3: TGTGCCAGCAGCTTAGGTGGAGGGGCTGACTATGGCTACACCTTC. Translating gives CASSLGGGADYGYTF.

The chain employs TRBV6-5 and TRBJ2-7, with 7 positions matching TRBD1. The CDR3 is 14 amino acids. J was trimmed by 3 bases and V by 6 bases; bases with no gene match: 8. The germline gives CDR1 MNHEY, CDR2 SVGAGI. This chain's CDR3 is CASSQGGQHYEQYF. The CDR3 DNA reads as TGTGCCAGCAGCCAAGGGGGACAGCACTACGAGCAGTACTTC.

This clonotype was detected a few times. J is TRBJ1-1 and V is TRBV11-3; D call uncertain. The germline V gene encodes CDR1 SGHNT and CDR2 YENEEA. The ends were cut back, 4 bases at V and 8 bases at J, with 14 bases in the middle. The CDR3 covers 13 residues. In DNA, the CDR3 is TGTGCCAGCAGCTCGGAACCTTCGGAGGAAGCTTTCTTT. Its protein is CASSSEPSEEAFF.

This clonotype was seen only once. The V call is TRBV28, the J call TRBJ2-1; D not resolved. Germline V gives CDR1 MDHEN, CDR2 SYDVKM. This CDR3 contains 14 residues. The V end lost 5 bases, the J end lost 0 bases, and 8 bases lay between the germline ends. The CDR3: CASSLLPSYNEQFF. In DNA form, the CDR3 reads TGTGCCAGCAGTCTATTACCCTCCTACAATGAGCAGTTCTTC.

The chain recombines TRBV20-1 with TRBJ2-7; 8 bases agree with TRBD1. The J segment lost 6 bases and the V segment lost 3 bases, leaving 4 bases of the junction unmatched. From germline, CDR1 is DFQATT and CDR2 SNEGSKA (reference sequence). CDR3 size: 12 residues. The CDR3, as DNA: TGCAGTGCTAGGGACAGGGTAATCGAGCAGTACTTC. It translates to CSARDRVIEQYF.

The table lists this clonotype with a few counts. The chain employs TRBV24-1 and TRBJ2-3, with 12 bases identical to TRBD2. Germline V gene lookup returns CDR1 KGHDR and CDR2 SFDVKD. V dropped 2 bases and J dropped 6; count of bases not matched to a gene: 11. CDR3 length: 18 amino acids. The CDR3 nucleotides are TGTGCCACCAGTGATTCGCGGGAGACTAGCGGGGGCCCGGATACGCAGTATTTT. Its translation is CATSDSRETSGGPDTQYF.

The V call is TRBV30, the J call TRBJ2-5, with a possible D match to TRBD1 (5 bases). V was cut by 1 base and J by 4 bases, with 13 bases left in between. Germline V gene data show CDR1 as GTSNPN and CDR2 as SVGIG (reference sequence). This CDR3 has 14 residues. Written as DNA, the CDR3 is TGTGCCTGGAGTGCAACCACAGGTGGAGAGACCCAGTACTTC. Its translation: CAWSATTGGETQYF.

The gene calls are TRBV19 and TRBJ1-1, with a weak D call TRBD1 (6 bases). Germline lookup yields CDR1 LNHDA and CDR2 SQIVND (reference sequence). The V end was cut by 5 bases, the J end by 2 bases, with 18 bases between. The length of the CDR3 is 16 residues. The CDR3 DNA reads as TGTGCCAGTAGTGTCCAAAGTGGGGGGCCAAACACTGAAGCTTTCTTT. This encodes CASSVQSGGPNTEAFF.